This TCR beta chain was found in a study of human T cells and chemical hapten exposure. Time point here: patch test 3, about 24 weeks after DPC sensitization. Treatment of the sample: therapeutic diphenylcyclopropenone sensitization with weekly scalp DPC. This CDR3 has 12 amino acids. The germline V gene encodes CDR1 DFQATT and CDR2 SNEGSKA (reference sequence). V lost 5 bases and J lost 0, with 8 bases in between. A single record per CDR3 protein comes from TCRdb applying MiXCR to the RACE reads. The sample lists just under 65,000 distinct CDR3 sequences; approximately 11% were seen once. The receptor was derived from a woman in her twenties or thirties with alopecia areata. Some clones in this sample may be carry-over from other donors' samples. V usage is TRBV20-1 and J usage is TRBJ2-7, with unresolved D. Specimen: whole blood, collected in connection with sensitization to the hapten diphenylcyclopropenone (DPC). CDR3 coding DNA: TGCAGTGCTCTGGGCAACTCCTACGAGCAGTACTTC. Its translation is CSALGNSYEQYF.